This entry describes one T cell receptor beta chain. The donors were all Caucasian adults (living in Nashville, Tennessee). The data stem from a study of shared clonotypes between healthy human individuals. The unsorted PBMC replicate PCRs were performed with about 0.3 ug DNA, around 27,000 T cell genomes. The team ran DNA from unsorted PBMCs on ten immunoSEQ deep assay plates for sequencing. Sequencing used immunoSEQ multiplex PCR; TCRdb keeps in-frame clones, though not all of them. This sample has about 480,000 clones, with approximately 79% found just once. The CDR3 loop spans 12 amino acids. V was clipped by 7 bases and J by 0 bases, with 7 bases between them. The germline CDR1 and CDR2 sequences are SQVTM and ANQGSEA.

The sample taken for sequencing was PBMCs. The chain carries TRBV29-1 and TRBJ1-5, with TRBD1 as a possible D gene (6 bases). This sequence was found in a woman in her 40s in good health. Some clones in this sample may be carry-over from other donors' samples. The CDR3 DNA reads TGCAGCGCGGGACATAGCAATCAGCCCCAGCATTTT. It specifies CSAGHSNQPQHF.